A single sample is the source of the 26 T cell receptor beta chains below, sequenced in a study of cytomegalovirus exposure and HLA in healthy donors. Both 60 Vbeta primers and 13 Jbeta primers went into the PCR. The table came from immunoSEQ multiplex PCR; TCRdb's copy has only in-frame clones and leaves some out. This table holds more than 150,000 clones, roughly 80% found once. Material: PBMCs. Receptors originate from a woman younger than 30 in good health and CMV-seronegative.

This clone was seen only once. This chain uses TRBV12-5 with TRBJ2-3; TRBD2 matches 14 bases. The CDR3 is 17 residues long. Germline loops: CDR1 LGHNT, CDR2 FRNRAP. J gave up 6 bases and V 4 bases, and 9 bases lay outside the gene matches. Written as DNA, the CDR3 is TGTGCTAGTGGTTCCCAACCGGGACTAGCGGGGGCGGATACGCAGTATTTT. It specifies CASGSQPGLAGADTQYF.

The chain joins TRBV7-2 to TRBJ2-1, with TRBD2 matching over 10 bases. V was clipped by 4 bases and J by 9 bases; unmatched bases: 9. The length of the CDR3 is 15 residues. Germline V CDR1 and CDR2: SGHTA, FQGNSA. The CDR3 region has the DNA TGTGCCAGCAGCTCCCACCAGCTAGCGGGAGCTGAGCAGTTCTTC. It is translated as CASSSHQLAGAEQFF. The full variable domain, its missing parts supplied by reference TRBV7-2 and TRBJ2-1, is GAGVSQSPSNKVTEKGKDVELRCDPISGHTALYWYRQSLGQGLEFLIYFQGNSAPDKSGLPSDRFSAERTGGSVSTLTIQRTQQEDSAVYLCASSSHQLAGAEQFFGPGTRLTVL.

The chain combines TRBV9 with TRBJ2-3; D is ambiguous. V dropped 1 base and J dropped 3 bases, with 6 bases sitting between them. The length of the CDR3 is 13 residues. CDR1 and CDR2 (germline): SGDLS, YYNGEE. The CDR3 sequence: CASSVQITDTQYF. Here the CDR3 DNA reads TGTGCCAGCAGCGTACAGATAACAGATACGCAGTATTTT.

This chain links TRBV7-2 with TRBJ2-1; TRBD2 matches 13 bases. The germline V gene has CDR1 SGHTA and CDR2 FQGNSA. V shed 5 bases, J shed 4 bases, and the junction held 8 bases outside the gene matches. This CDR3 contains 17 residues. The chain's CDR3 is CASSPGLAGARYNEQFF. The CDR3 DNA sequence: TGTGCCAGCAGCCCCGGACTAGCGGGAGCGAGGTACAATGAGCAGTTCTTC.

This clone was observed a few times. The chain uses TRBV27 and TRBJ1-6; D gene unclear. The V and J ends lost 2 bases and 7 bases respectively, with 6 bases between them. The CDR3 runs to 13 residues. CDR1 and CDR2 from the germline V gene are MNHEY and SMNVEV (reference sequence). CDR3 protein: CASSLRVNSPLHF. The CDR3, as DNA: TGTGCCAGCAGTTTACGGGTGAATTCACCCCTCCACTTT.

This chain links TRBV7-9 with TRBJ2-7, with TRBD1 matching over 7 bases. The CDR3 is 14 amino acids. Germline values: CDR1 SEHNR, CDR2 FQNEAQ (reference sequence). V was pared by 8 bases and J by 3 bases, with 10 bases of the junction left unmatched. CDR3 in amino acids: CASQNPGQFYEQYF. Here the CDR3 DNA reads TGTGCCAGCCAGAACCCGGGACAGTTCTACGAGCAGTACTTC.

The chain joins TRBV7-3 to TRBJ2-3; the match to TRBD2 covers 8 bases. The CDR3 sequence is 13 residues long. From germline, CDR1 is SGHTA and CDR2 FQGTGA. The junction had 7 bases not matched to a gene; V was cut back by 5 bases and J by 9 bases. As DNA, the CDR3 is TGTGCCAGCAGCATTAGCGGGACGGGGACGCAGTATTTT. Translated: CASSISGTGTQYF.

The chain combines TRBV7-9 with TRBJ2-2; 9 positions agree with TRBD2. Germline CDR1 reads SEHNR; CDR2 reads FQNEAQ (reference sequence). The CDR3 extends over 16 amino acids. V was clipped by 4 bases and J by 1 base; unmatched bases: 4. CDR3 sequence (DNA): TGTGCCAGCAGCTATGGACTAGCGATGAACACCGGGGAGCTGTTTTTT. It is translated as CASSYGLAMNTGELFF.

This rearrangement joins TRBV6-1 to TRBJ2-2; TRBD2 agrees at 8 bases. This CDR3 has 13 amino acids. The V gene's germline CDR1 is MNHNS and CDR2 SASEGT. The J segment lost 5 bases and the V segment lost 4 bases, leaving 0 bases of the junction unmatched. CDR3: CASSGGGTGELFF. The CDR3 nucleotides are TGTGCCAGCAGTGGCGGGGGGACCGGGGAGCTGTTTTTT.

J is TRBJ2-7 and V is TRBV15; weak D call: TRBD2 (5 bases). Trimming left V 1 base short and J 3 bases short, with 13 bases between. From germline, CDR1 is LNHNV and CDR2 YYDKDF (reference sequence). CDR3 size: 15 residues. The CDR3 region is CATSRADFNHYEQYF. In DNA, the CDR3 is TGTGCCACCAGCAGAGCGGACTTCAACCACTACGAGCAGTACTTC.

In DNA, the CDR3 is TGCGCCAGCAGCTTGGTCGCGGGGGGCTCCTACGAGCAGTACTTC. Translation gives CASSLVAGGSYEQYF. The chain couples TRBV5-1 to TRBJ2-7; TRBD2 matches at 8 bases. This CDR3 has 15 residues. The V gene's germline CDR1 is SGHRS and CDR2 YFSETQ. V lost 0 bases to trimming and J lost 0 bases; unmatched junction nucleotides: 2.

The CDR3 is CASSFYSGEETQYF. The CDR3 DNA is TGTGCCAGCAGTTTTTATTCAGGTGAAGAGACCCAGTACTTC. The genes are TRBV28 and TRBJ2-5, with D unclear. This CDR3 is 14 amino acids long. V was clipped by 3 bases and J by 3 bases, with 11 bases between them. Germline CDR1 and CDR2: MDHEN and SYDVKM.

The rearrangement links TRBV5-5 to TRBJ1-2; the match to TRBD1 covers 7 bases. This CDR3 spans 13 amino acids. The junction had 7 bases not matched to a gene; V was cut back by 6 bases and J by 5 bases. CDR1 and CDR2 from the germline V gene are SGHKS and YYEKEE (reference sequence). As DNA, the CDR3 is TGTGCCAGCACCCAGGACAGGAGATATGGCTACACCTTC. Protein product: CASTQDRRYGYTF.

The rearrangement uses TRBV6-1 and TRBJ2-7; 12 bases are shared with TRBD2. Trimming took 4 bases from V and 2 from J; bases not matched to a gene: 12. Germline CDR1 reads MNHNS; CDR2 reads SASEGT. There are 18 residues in the CDR3. The DNA of the CDR3 is TGTGCCAGCAGTGCTTCGGGACAGAGGACTAGCGGGACCTACGAGCAGTACTTC. Its translation: CASSASGQRTSGTYEQYF.

The chain links TRBV19 to TRBJ2-4; 9 nucleotides match TRBD2. Looked up from germline, CDR1 is LNHDA and CDR2 is SQIVND (reference sequence). This CDR3 has 17 residues. Unmatched junction bases numbered 3, after V lost 0 bases and J lost 0 bases. CDR3 DNA sequence: TGTGCCAGTAGTATAGACCTAGCGGGACTAGCCAAAAACATTCAGTACTTC. This translates into CASSIDLAGLAKNIQYF.

CDR3 sequence: CASSENLGEGTEAFF. CDR3 DNA: TGTGCCAGCAGTGAAAATTTGGGGGAGGGAACTGAAGCTTTCTTT. The J gene is TRBJ1-1, the V gene TRBV6-1; perhaps TRBD1 as D (5 bases). Trimming removed 2 bases at V and 5 bases at J, with 15 bases between. The CDR3 has 15 residues. In germline, CDR1 is MNHNS, CDR2 SASEGT.

V is TRBV4-1 and J is TRBJ2-4; 7 nucleotides align to TRBD1. With V trimmed by 0 bases and J by 4 bases, 0 bases remained unmatched. This CDR3 has 14 residues. Germline-derived CDR1 and CDR2 are MGHRA and YSYEKL. CDR3 protein: CASSQEGQKNIQYF. CDR3 nucleotides: TGCGCCAGCAGCCAAGAGGGACAGAAAAACATTCAGTACTTC.

The CDR3 loop reads CASSPPAVAPGELFF. The CDR3 region has the DNA TGCGCCAGCAGCCCGCCGGCGGTAGCGCCCGGGGAGCTGTTTTTT. The chain joins TRBV5-1 to TRBJ2-2, with a weak D call TRBD2 (5 bases). The CDR3 spans 15 residues. Trimming removed 4 bases from V and 6 bases from J, with 16 bases in between. Germline values: CDR1 SGHRS, CDR2 YFSETQ.

The rearrangement joins TRBV7-9 to TRBJ2-7; no firm D call. Germline CDR1 is SEHNR and CDR2 is FQNEAQ (reference sequence). With 5 bases removed from V and 5 bases from J, the gap between germline ends came to 7 bases. This CDR3 comprises 11 residues. The CDR3: CASSDTDEQYF. The CDR3 region has the DNA TGTGCCAGCAGCGACACCGACGAGCAGTACTTC.

In its sample, this clone was seen a few times. V is TRBV11-2 and J is TRBJ2-1; 9 nucleotides match TRBD2. Per germline, CDR1 SGHAT and CDR2 FQNNGV. CDR3 length: 16 residues. J gave up 2 bases and V 2 bases, and 4 bases lay outside the gene matches. CDR3 protein: CASSLTSGFPYNEQFF. The CDR3 region has the DNA TGTGCCAGCAGCTTAACTAGCGGGTTCCCCTACAATGAGCAGTTCTTC.

The gene calls are TRBV20-1 and TRBJ2-1; D not resolved. Germline CDR1 and CDR2: DFQATT and SNEGSKA (reference sequence). This CDR3 has 11 amino acids. V was pared by 3 bases and J by 8 bases, with 8 bases between. CDR3 region: CSASGEDEQFF. CDR3 sequence (DNA): TGCAGTGCTAGCGGTGAGGATGAGCAGTTCTTC.

The V and J genes are TRBV5-1 and TRBJ1-2; D is possibly TRBD1 (5 bases). Germline V CDR1 and CDR2: SGHRS, YFSETQ. Trimming pared 0 bases from V and 6 bases from J, leaving 12 bases between. The CDR3 sequence is 14 residues long. The CDR3 nucleotides are TGCGCCAGCAGCTTGGCCAAGACAGTGGATGGCTACACCTTC. This sequence encodes CASSLAKTVDGYTF.

The chain is built from TRBV29-1 and TRBJ2-7; 7 bases agree with TRBD1. This CDR3 has 16 amino acids. Looked up from germline, CDR1 is SQVTM and CDR2 is ANQGSEA. The V gene end was trimmed by 0 bases and the J gene end by 3 bases; junction bases not matched to a gene: 11. In DNA form, the CDR3 reads TGCAGCGTTGAAGATCCCCCGGACAGGACCTTCTACGAGCAGTACTTC. It codes for CSVEDPPDRTFYEQYF.

CDR3 nucleotides: TGTGCCAGCAGTTATTCCGGACTAGCGGAGGCCTACGAGCAGTACTTC. Amino acid sequence: CASSYSGLAEAYEQYF. V gene TRBV6-5 combines with J gene TRBJ2-7; 10 nucleotides align to TRBD2. The CDR3 spans 16 residues. Germline V lookup: CDR1 MNHEY, CDR2 SVGAGI. J was trimmed by 2 bases and V by 3 bases; bases with no gene match: 7.

The chain recombines TRBV2 with TRBJ2-3; 8 nucleotides match TRBD2. The CDR3 runs to 18 residues. Germline V gene lookup returns CDR1 SNHLY and CDR2 FYNNEI. The J segment lost 0 bases and the V segment lost 1 base, leaving 9 bases of the junction unmatched. The CDR3 DNA reads TGTGCCAGCAGTGAAGGGGACGGGAGGGCCGTTAGCACAGATACGCAGTATTTT. It codes for CASSEGDGRAVSTDTQYF.

CDR3 in amino acids: CASSLARGLVEAFF. CDR3 nucleotide sequence: TGTGCCAGCAGCTTAGCCAGGGGGCTGGTAGAGGCTTTCTTT. The chain is built from TRBV7-2 and TRBJ1-1; 8 bases are a match to TRBD1. V lost 0 bases and J lost 11; bases outside the gene matches: 8. From germline, CDR1 is SGHTA and CDR2 FQGNSA. This CDR3 has 14 residues.